This T cell receptor (beta chain) was documented in a study of blood T cell repertoires in COVID-19. About the research overall: From T cells, B-cell-depleted T cells, or PBMCs came the material, which was cDNA or gDNA.

Between the trimmed V and J ends, which lost 3 bases and 4 bases, there was a span of 16 bases. The CDR3 sequence is 15 residues long. CDR1 SGDLS and CDR2 YYNGEE come from the germline V gene. Per the original methods: Reference gene primer amplification gave nucleated cell count estimates. Sequencing was performed with immunoSEQ multiplex PCR; in TCRdb, only in-frame clones are kept and a portion is missing. The D gene and trimming were derived from the DNA, and the V and J assignments and clone size from that table. In the table there are around 140,000 clones, 76% of which are singletons. The rearrangement joins TRBV9 to TRBJ1-2; D is ambiguous. The sequence derives from a woman aged 80 or older with active or convalescent COVID-19. The sample was peripheral blood. The CDR3: CASSASGREAYGYTF. The CDR3 bases are TGTGCCAGCAGCGCATCGGGAAGGGAAGCCTATGGCTACACCTTC.